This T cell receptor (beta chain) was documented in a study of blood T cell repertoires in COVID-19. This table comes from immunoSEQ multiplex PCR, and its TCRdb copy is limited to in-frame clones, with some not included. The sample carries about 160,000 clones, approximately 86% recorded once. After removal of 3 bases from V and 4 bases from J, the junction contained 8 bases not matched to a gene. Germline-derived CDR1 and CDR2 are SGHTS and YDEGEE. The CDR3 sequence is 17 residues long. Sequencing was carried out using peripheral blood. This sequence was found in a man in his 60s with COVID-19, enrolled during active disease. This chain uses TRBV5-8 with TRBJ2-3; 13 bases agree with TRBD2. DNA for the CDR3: TGTGCCAGCAGCTCATCTAGACTAGCGGGGGGTTCAGATACGCAGTATTTT. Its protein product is CASSSSRLAGGSDTQYF. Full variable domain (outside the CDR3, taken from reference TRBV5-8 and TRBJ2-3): EAGVTQSPTHLIKTRGQQATLRCSPISGHTSVYWYQQALGLGLQFLLWYDEGEERNRGNFPPRFSGRQFPNYSSELNVNALELEDSALYLCASSSSRLAGGSDTQYFGPGTRLTVL.